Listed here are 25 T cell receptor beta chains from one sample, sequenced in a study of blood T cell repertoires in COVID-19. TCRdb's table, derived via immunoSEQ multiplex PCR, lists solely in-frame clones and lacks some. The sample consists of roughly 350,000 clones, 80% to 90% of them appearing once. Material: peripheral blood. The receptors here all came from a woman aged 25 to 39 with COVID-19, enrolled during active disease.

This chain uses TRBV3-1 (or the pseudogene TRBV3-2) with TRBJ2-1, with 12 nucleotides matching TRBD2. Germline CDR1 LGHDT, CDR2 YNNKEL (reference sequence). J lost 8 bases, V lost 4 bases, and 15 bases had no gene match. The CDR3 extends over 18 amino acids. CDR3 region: CASSPLLGRLAGVDEQFF. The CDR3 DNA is TGTGCCAGCAGCCCGCTCTTGGGCCGACTAGCGGGAGTGGATGAGCAGTTCTTC.

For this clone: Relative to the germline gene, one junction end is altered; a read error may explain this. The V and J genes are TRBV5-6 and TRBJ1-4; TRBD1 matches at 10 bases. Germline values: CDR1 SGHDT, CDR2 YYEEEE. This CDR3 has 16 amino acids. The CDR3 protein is CASSLGTGVAKEKLFF. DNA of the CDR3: TGTGCCAGCAGCCTGGGGACAGGGGTCGCTAAGGAAAAACTGTTTTTT.

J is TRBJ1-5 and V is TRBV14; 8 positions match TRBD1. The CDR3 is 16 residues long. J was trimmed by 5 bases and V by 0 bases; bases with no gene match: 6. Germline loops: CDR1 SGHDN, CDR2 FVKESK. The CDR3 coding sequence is TGTGCCAGCAGCCAAGATAGGAGGACAGGGCATCAGCCCCAGCATTTT. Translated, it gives CASSQDRRTGHQPQHF.

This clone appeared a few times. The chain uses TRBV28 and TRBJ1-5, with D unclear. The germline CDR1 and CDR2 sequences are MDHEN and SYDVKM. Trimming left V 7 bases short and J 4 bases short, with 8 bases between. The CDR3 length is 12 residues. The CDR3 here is CASKGENQPQHF. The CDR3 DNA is TGTGCCAGCAAAGGAGAAAATCAGCCCCAGCATTTT.

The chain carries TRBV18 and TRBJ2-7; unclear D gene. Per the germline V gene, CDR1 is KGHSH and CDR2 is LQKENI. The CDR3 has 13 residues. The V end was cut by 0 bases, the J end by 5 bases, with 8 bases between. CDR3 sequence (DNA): TGTGCCAGCTCACCACCGTCGGTCCACGAGCAGTACTTC. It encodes CASSPPSVHEQYF. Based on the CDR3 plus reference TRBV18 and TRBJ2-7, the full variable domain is NAGVMQNPRHLVRRRGQEARLRCSPMKGHSHVYWYRQLPEEGLKFMVYLQKENIIDESGMPKERFSAEFPKEGPSILRIQQVVRGDSAAYFCASSPPSVHEQYFGPGTRLTVT.

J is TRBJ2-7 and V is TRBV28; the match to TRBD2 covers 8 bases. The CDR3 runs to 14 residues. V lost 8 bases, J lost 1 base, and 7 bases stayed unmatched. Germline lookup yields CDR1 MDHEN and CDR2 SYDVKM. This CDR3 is CASRGGGSSYEQYF. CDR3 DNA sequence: TGTGCCAGCCGGGGGGGCGGGAGTTCCTACGAGCAGTACTTC.

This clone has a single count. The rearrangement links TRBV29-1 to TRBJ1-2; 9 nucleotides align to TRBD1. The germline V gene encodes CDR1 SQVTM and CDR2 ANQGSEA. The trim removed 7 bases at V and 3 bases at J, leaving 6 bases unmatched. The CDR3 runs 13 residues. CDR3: CSGEGQGDYGYTF. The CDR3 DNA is TGCAGCGGAGAGGGACAGGGTGACTATGGCTACACCTTC.

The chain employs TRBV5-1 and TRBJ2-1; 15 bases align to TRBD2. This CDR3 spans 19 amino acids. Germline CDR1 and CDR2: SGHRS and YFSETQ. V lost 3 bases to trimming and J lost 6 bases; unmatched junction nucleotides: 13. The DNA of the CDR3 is TGCGCCAGCAGCTACCTTTCCGGGACTAGCGGGAGGTACGGCAATGAGCAGTTCTTC. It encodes CASSYLSGTSGRYGNEQFF.

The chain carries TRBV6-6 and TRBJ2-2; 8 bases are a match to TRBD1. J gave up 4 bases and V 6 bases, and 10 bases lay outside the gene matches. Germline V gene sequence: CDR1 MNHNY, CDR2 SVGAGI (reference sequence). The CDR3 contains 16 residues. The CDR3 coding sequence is TGTGCCAGCAGCGCGACCCAGGGGGCGGTCACCGGGGAGCTGTTTTTT. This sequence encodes CASSATQGAVTGELFF.

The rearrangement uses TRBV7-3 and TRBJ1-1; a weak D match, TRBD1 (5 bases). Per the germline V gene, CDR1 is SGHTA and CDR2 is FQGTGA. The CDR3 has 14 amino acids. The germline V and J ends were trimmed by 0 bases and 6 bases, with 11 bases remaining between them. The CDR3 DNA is TGTGCCAGCAGCTTAACTCCGCAGGGCCCTGAAGCTTTCTTT. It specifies CASSLTPQGPEAFF.

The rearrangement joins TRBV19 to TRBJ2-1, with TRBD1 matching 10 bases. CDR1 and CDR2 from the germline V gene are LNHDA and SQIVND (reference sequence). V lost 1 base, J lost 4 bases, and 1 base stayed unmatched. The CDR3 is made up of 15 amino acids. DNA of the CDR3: TGTGCCAGTAGTATAGGACAGGGGGCTTACAATGAGCAGTTCTTC. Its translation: CASSIGQGAYNEQFF.

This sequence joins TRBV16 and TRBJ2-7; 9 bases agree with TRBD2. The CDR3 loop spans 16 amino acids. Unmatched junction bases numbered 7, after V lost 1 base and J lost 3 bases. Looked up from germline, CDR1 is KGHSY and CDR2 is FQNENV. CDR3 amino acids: CASSQLGLAEIYEQYF. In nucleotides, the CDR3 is TGTGCCAGCAGCCAATTGGGACTAGCAGAGATCTACGAGCAGTACTTC. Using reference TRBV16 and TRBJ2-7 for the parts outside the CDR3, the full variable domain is GEEVAQTPKHLVRGEGQKAKLYCAPIKGHSYVFWYQQVLKNEFKFLISFQNENVFDETGMPKERFSAKCLPNSPCSLEIQATKLEDSAVYFCASSQLGLAEIYEQYFGPGTRLTVT.

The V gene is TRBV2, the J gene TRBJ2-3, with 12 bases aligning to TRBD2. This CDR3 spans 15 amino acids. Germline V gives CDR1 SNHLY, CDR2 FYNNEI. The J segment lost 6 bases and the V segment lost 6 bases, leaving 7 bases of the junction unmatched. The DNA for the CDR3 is TGTGCCAGCAGGAGACTAGCGGGAGAGGGGGATACGCAGTATTTT. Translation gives CASRRLAGEGDTQYF.

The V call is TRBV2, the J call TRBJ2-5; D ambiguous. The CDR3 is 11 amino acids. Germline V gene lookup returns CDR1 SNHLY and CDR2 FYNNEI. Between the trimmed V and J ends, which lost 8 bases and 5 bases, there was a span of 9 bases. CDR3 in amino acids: CASVEVETQYF. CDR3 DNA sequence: TGTGCCAGCGTAGAGGTCGAGACCCAGTACTTC.

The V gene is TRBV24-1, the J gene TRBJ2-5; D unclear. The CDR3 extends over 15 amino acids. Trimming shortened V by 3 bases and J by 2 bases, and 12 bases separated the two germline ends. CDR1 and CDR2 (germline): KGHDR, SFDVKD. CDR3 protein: CATSDPRFGQETQYF. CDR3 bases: TGTGCCACCAGTGATCCGCGCTTCGGTCAAGAGACCCAGTACTTC.

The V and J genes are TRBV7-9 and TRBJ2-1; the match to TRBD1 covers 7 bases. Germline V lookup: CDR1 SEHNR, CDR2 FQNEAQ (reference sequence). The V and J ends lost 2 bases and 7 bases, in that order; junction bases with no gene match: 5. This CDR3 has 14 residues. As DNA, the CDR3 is TGTGCCAGCAGCTTAACTACAGGGGCGAATGAGCAGTTCTTC. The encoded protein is CASSLTTGANEQFF.

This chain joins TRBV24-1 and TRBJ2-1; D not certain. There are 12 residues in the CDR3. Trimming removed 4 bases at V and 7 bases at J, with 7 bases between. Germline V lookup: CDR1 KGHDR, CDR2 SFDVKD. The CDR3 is CATSDARNEQFF. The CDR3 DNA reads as TGTGCCACCAGTGACGCCCGGAATGAGCAGTTCTTC.

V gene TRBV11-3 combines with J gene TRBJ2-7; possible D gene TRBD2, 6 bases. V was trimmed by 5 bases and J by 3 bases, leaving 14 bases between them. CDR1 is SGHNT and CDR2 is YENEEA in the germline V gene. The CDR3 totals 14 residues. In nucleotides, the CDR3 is TGTGCCAGCAGCCGCGGGACTGGGGGCTACGAGCAGTACTTC. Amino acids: CASSRGTGGYEQYF.

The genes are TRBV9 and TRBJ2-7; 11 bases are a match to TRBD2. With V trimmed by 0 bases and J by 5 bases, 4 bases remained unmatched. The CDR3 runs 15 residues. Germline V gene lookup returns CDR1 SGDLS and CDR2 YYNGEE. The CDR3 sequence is CASSVGTSGSHEQYF. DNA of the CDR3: TGTGCCAGCAGCGTAGGAACTAGCGGGAGCCACGAGCAGTACTTC.

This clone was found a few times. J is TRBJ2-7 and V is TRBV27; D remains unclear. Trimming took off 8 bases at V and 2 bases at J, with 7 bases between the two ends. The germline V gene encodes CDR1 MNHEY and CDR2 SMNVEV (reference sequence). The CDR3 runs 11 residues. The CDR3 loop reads CASATTYEQYF. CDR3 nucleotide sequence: TGTGCCAGCGCTACTACCTACGAGCAGTACTTC.

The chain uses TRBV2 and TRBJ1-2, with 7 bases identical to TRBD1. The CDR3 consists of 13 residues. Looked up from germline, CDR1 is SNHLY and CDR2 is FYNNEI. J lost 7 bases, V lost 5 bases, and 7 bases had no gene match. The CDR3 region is CASSRQGSSGYTF. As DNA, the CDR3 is TGTGCCAGCAGTAGACAGGGCAGCAGTGGCTACACCTTC.

The CDR3 bases are TGTGCCTGGAGTCCCGGGACTGGGGAAGCTTTCTTT. Protein product: CAWSPGTGEAFF. This rearrangement joins TRBV30 to TRBJ1-1; weak D call: TRBD1 (5 bases). The CDR3 contains 12 residues. Germline CDR1 GTSNPN, CDR2 SVGIG (reference sequence). V was shortened by 2 bases and J by 8 bases, with 12 bases between the two germline ends.

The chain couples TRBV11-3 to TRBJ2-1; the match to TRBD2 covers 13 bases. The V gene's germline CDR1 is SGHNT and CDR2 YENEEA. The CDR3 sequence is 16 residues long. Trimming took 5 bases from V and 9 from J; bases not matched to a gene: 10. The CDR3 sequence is CASSELAGGRYSEQFF. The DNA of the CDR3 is TGTGCCAGCAGCGAACTAGCGGGAGGGCGGTATAGTGAGCAGTTCTTC. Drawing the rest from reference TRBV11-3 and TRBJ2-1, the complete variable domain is EAGVVQSPRYKIIEKKQPVAFWCNPISGHNTLYWYLQNLGQGPELLIRYENEEAVDDSQLPKDRFSAERLKGVDSTLKIQPAELGDSAVYLCASSELAGGRYSEQFFGPGTRLTVL.

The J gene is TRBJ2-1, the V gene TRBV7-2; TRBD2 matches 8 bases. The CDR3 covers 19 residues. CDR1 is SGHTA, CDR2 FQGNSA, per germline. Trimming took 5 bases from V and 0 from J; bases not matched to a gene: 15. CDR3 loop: CASSPGSGIRPSSYNEQFF. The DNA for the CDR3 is TGTGCCAGCAGCCCCGGTAGCGGGATCCGACCTAGCTCCTACAATGAGCAGTTCTTC.

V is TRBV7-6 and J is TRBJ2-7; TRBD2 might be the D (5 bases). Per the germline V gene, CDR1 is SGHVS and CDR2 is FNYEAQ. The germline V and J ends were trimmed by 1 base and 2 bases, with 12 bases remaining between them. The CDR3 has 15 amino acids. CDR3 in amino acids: CASSLVVAPTYEQYF. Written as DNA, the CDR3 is TGTGCCAGCAGCTTAGTGGTAGCGCCTACCTACGAGCAGTACTTC. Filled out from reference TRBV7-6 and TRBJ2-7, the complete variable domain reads GAGVSQSPRYKVTKRGQDVALRCDPISGHVSLYWYRQALGQGPEFLTYFNYEAQQDKSGLPNDRFSAERPEGSISTLTIQRTEQRDSAMYRCASSLVVAPTYEQYFGPGTRLTVT.